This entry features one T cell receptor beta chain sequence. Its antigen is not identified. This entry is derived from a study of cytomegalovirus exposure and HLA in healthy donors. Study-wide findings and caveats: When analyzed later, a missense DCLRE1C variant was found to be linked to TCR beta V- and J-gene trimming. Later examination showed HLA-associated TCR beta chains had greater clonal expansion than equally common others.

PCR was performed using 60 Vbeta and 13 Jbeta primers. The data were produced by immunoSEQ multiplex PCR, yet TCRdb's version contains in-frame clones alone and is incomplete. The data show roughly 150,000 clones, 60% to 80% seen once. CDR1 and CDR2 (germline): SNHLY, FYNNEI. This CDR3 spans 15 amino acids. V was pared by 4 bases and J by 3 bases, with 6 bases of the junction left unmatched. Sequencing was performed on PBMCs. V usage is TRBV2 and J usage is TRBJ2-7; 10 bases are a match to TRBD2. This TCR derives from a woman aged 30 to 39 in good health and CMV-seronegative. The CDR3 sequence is CASSVGSGGDYEQYF. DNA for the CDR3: TGTGCCAGCAGTGTAGGGAGCGGGGGGGACTACGAGCAGTACTTC.